The 17 T cell receptor beta chains given below trace back to one sample, sequenced in a study of blood T cell repertoires in COVID-19. Repertoires were generated with immunoSEQ multiplex PCR, while TCRdb's copy carries only in-frame clones and drops some. The sample lists about 55,000 clones, about four fifths seen once, with about 2% in the top ten. Input material: peripheral blood. The receptors here all came from a woman aged 55 to 70 with acute or convalescent COVID-19.

This clone was detected only once. This rearrangement joins TRBV29-1 to TRBJ1-3; 7 nucleotides line up with TRBD1. Losses at the gene ends were 6 bases for V and 1 base for J; bases not matched to a gene: 0. The CDR3 is 12 residues long. The germline V gene has CDR1 SQVTM and CDR2 ANQGSEA. In nucleotides, the CDR3 is TGCAGCGTGACAGGGTCTGGAAACACCATATATTTT. Encoded protein: CSVTGSGNTIYF.

Only one count was recorded for this clone. V gene TRBV14 combines with J gene TRBJ2-1; unclear D gene. Germline assignment: CDR1 SGHDN and CDR2 FVKESK. This CDR3 region has 13 residues. With 4 bases removed from V and 6 bases from J, the gap between germline ends came to 10 bases. The CDR3 region is CASSRVRGNEQFF. CDR3 in DNA: TGTGCCAGCAGCCGGGTTAGAGGCAATGAGCAGTTCTTC.

V gene TRBV28 combines with J gene TRBJ1-1; 8 bases align to TRBD1. With V trimmed by 6 bases and J by 6 bases, 12 bases remained unmatched. The CDR3 has 15 residues. The germline gives CDR1 MDHEN, CDR2 SYDVKM. The CDR3: CASRERTGSVAEAFF. The CDR3 DNA is TGTGCCAGCAGGGAAAGGACAGGGAGTGTGGCTGAAGCTTTCTTT.

The J gene is TRBJ1-1, the V gene TRBV2; D is unresolved. V dropped 8 bases and J dropped 4 bases, with 5 bases sitting between them. CDR3 size: 10 residues. Per the germline V gene, CDR1 is SNHLY and CDR2 is FYNNEI. The CDR3 sequence: CASVFTEAFF. The CDR3 DNA reads as TGTGCCAGCGTATTCACTGAAGCTTTCTTT.

V and J are TRBV28 and TRBJ2-3, with D possibly being TRBD2 (7 bases). The CDR3 extends over 16 amino acids. The germline V and J ends were trimmed by 6 bases and 0 bases, with 16 bases remaining between them. CDR1 is MDHEN and CDR2 is SYDVKM in the germline V gene. The CDR3, as DNA: TGTGCCAGCAGGGGACGTCGCGGGGGCAGCACAGATACGCAGTATTTT. Protein product: CASRGRRGGSTDTQYF.

The V call is TRBV5-6, the J call TRBJ1-4; 7 positions match TRBD1. The CDR3 contains 14 residues. The V gene end was trimmed by 5 bases and the J gene end by 7 bases; junction bases not matched to a gene: 8. Germline CDR1 is SGHDT and CDR2 is YYEEEE. The CDR3 DNA is TGTGCCAGCAGTCCGGGACAGACGGGTGAAAAACTGTTTTTT. Translating gives CASSPGQTGEKLFF.

The chain carries TRBV14 and TRBJ1-1, with 7 bases aligning to TRBD1. From germline, CDR1 is SGHDN and CDR2 FVKESK. CDR3 length equals 13 residues. Unmatched junction bases numbered 7, after V lost 6 bases and J lost 6 bases. The CDR3 DNA is TGTGCCAGCAGTCTGCCAGGGGGATCTGAAGCTTTCTTT. It codes for CASSLPGGSEAFF.

The rearrangement joins TRBV6-5 to TRBJ2-7, with 7 nucleotides matching TRBD1. V was clipped by 5 bases and J by 4 bases; unmatched bases: 2. The CDR3 spans 12 residues. CDR1 and CDR2 from the germline V gene are MNHEY and SVGAGI. CDR3 residues: CASSQQGYEQYF. In nucleotides, the CDR3 is TGTGCCAGCAGTCAACAGGGGTACGAGCAGTACTTC.

This clone has only one observation. The chain recombines TRBV7-9 with TRBJ2-5; possibly TRBD1 for D (6 bases). Trimming removed 1 base from V and 2 bases from J, with 11 bases in between. The V gene's germline CDR1 is SEHNR and CDR2 FQNEAQ (reference sequence). CDR3 size: 15 residues. In DNA form, the CDR3 reads TGTGCCAGCAGCTTAGGTGGGGGCCGACAAGAGACCCAGTACTTC. This codes for CASSLGGGRQETQYF.

The CDR3 DNA sequence: TGTGCCAGTAGTATCCAATCGGCGCAGGGCCAACTATTTGAGGAAAAACTGTTTTTT. Its translation: CASSIQSAQGQLFEEKLFF. The chain employs TRBV19 and TRBJ1-4; tentatively, D is TRBD1 (5 bases). CDR1 and CDR2 from the germline V gene are LNHDA and SQIVND (reference sequence). V lost 3 bases to trimming and J lost 8 bases, with 28 bases between them. The CDR3 length is 19 residues.

This clone was observed a handful of times. CDR3 bases: TGTGCCAGTAGTACAGCGGGAGCGTACAATGAGCAGTTCTTC. Its translation: CASSTAGAYNEQFF. The chain uses TRBV19 and TRBJ2-1, with 8 bases lining up with TRBD2. Per germline, CDR1 LNHDA and CDR2 SQIVND (reference sequence). V was clipped by 4 bases and J by 4 bases; unmatched bases: 3. The CDR3 spans 14 residues.

The chain links TRBV18 to TRBJ2-5, with 9 bases lining up with TRBD1. The J segment lost 1 base and the V segment lost 2 bases, leaving 5 bases of the junction unmatched. Germline CDR1 and CDR2: KGHSH and LQKENI. This CDR3 comprises 16 residues. This CDR3 is CASSPRTGDFQETQYF. The DNA of the CDR3 is TGTGCCAGCTCACCAAGGACAGGGGACTTCCAAGAGACCCAGTACTTC.

J is TRBJ2-3 and V is TRBV7-2, with unresolved D. Germline lookup yields CDR1 SGHTA and CDR2 FQGNSA. V was pared by 5 bases and J by 6 bases, with 12 bases between. The CDR3 has 13 amino acids. In DNA, the CDR3 is TGTGCCAGCAGCAGGAAAGCGTTGGATACGCAGTATTTT. This translates into CASSRKALDTQYF.

This clone was recorded only once. The rearrangement joins TRBV27 to TRBJ2-7, with D possibly being TRBD2 (5 bases). Trimming took off 6 bases at V and 4 bases at J, with 16 bases between the two ends. This CDR3 is built from 14 residues. Germline-derived CDR1 and CDR2 are MNHEY and SMNVEV (reference sequence). The CDR3 nucleotides are TGTGCCAGCAGCAACGACGGGAAACCTTACGAGCAGTACTTC. This sequence encodes CASSNDGKPYEQYF.

The CDR3 sequence is CASSYRHRGPETPGYTF. The CDR3 DNA reads TGTGCCAGTAGTTATCGGCACAGGGGGCCGGAGACGCCTGGCTACACCTTC. The V call is TRBV19, the J call TRBJ1-2; 9 nucleotides line up with TRBD1. Germline CDR1 is LNHDA and CDR2 is SQIVND (reference sequence). The CDR3 has 17 residues. The V and J ends lost 5 bases and 7 bases, in that order; junction bases with no gene match: 17.

About this clone: In the same sample, other DNA sequences code for this CDR3. This chain uses TRBV7-9 with TRBJ1-1, with D tentatively TRBD1 (5 bases). The CDR3 runs to 14 residues. Germline V CDR1 and CDR2: SEHNR, FQNEAQ (reference sequence). The germline V and J ends were trimmed by 1 base and 1 base, with 7 bases remaining between them. CDR3: CASSLGQKNTEAFF. For the CDR3, the DNA is TGTGCCAGCAGCTTAGGACAGAAGAACACTGAAGCTTTCTTT.

This clone was counted between two and nine times. The chain joins TRBV3-1 (or the pseudogene TRBV3-2) to TRBJ1-1, with TRBD1 as a possible D gene (6 bases). The V end was cut by 0 bases, the J end by 4 bases, with 12 bases between. The length of the CDR3 is 15 residues. Germline CDR1 and CDR2: LGHDT and YNNKEL (reference sequence). The DNA for the CDR3 is TGTGCCAGCAGCCAAGATCTGGGGGGGGCCACTGAAGCTTTCTTT. As protein: CASSQDLGGATEAFF.